These 18 T cell receptor beta chains were all obtained from the same sample, sequenced in a study of cytotoxic CD8 clonotypes in ibrutinib-treated CLL. Repertoires were generated with immunoSEQ multiplex PCR, while TCRdb's copy carries only in-frame clones and drops some. The sample lists 30,000 to 50,000 clones, about 70% seen once, with roughly 6.9% in the top ten. The source was PBMCs, collected at disease progression, from a patient treated with ibrutinib. The receptor source for this set is a human donor with chronic lymphocytic leukemia.

This clone appeared a single time. The chain employs TRBV7-9 and TRBJ2-2; possibly TRBD1 for D (5 bases). Germline V gene sequence: CDR1 SEHNR, CDR2 FQNEAQ (reference sequence). V was cut by 3 bases and J by 1 base, with 12 bases left in between. CDR3 length equals 16 residues. Here the CDR3 reads CASSFLLTGNTGELFF. The CDR3 coding sequence is TGTGCCAGCAGCTTTTTACTTACAGGGAACACCGGGGAGCTGTTTTTT.

CDR3 residues: CASTKTGQYNEQFF. CDR3 sequence (DNA): TGTGCCAGCACTAAGACAGGGCAATACAATGAGCAGTTCTTC. The gene calls are TRBV7-9 and TRBJ2-1; the match to TRBD1 covers 7 bases. There are 14 residues in the CDR3. Losses at the gene ends were 7 bases for V and 4 bases for J; bases not matched to a gene: 7. Germline lookup yields CDR1 SEHNR and CDR2 FQNEAQ (reference sequence). The full variable domain, rest sourced from reference TRBV7-9 and TRBJ2-1, is DTGVSQNPRHKITKRGQNVTFRCDPISEHNRLYWYRQTLGQGPEFLTYFQNEAQLEKSRLLSDRFSAERPKGSFSTLEIQRTEQGDSAMYLCASTKTGQYNEQFFGPGTRLTVL.

DNA for the CDR3: TGTGCCACCAGCAGAGACAATCCCAGGCGGGACAGGATCTGGAATCAGCCCCAGCATTTT. This codes for CATSRDNPRRDRIWNQPQHF. The chain joins TRBV15 to TRBJ1-5, with 8 positions matching TRBD1. The germline V gene has CDR1 LNHNV and CDR2 YYDKDF (reference sequence). The CDR3 contains 20 residues. The junction had 17 bases not matched to a gene; V was cut back by 0 bases and J by 4 bases.

The chain combines TRBV20-1 with TRBJ1-2; no firm D call. Germline V lookup: CDR1 DFQATT, CDR2 SNEGSKA (reference sequence). The CDR3 runs to 11 residues. Trimming left V 6 bases short and J 0 bases short, with 5 bases between. The CDR3 here is CSAATNYGYTF. In DNA form, the CDR3 reads TGCAGTGCGGCCACTAACTATGGCTACACCTTC.

Written as DNA, the CDR3 is TGTGCCAGCAGCTCTATAGGACGGTCGAACACTGAAGCTTTCTTT. It is translated as CASSSIGRSNTEAFF. V is TRBV11-2 and J is TRBJ1-1; D unclear. Germline CDR1 and CDR2: SGHAT and FQNNGV. The CDR3 runs 15 residues. V lost 4 bases and J 1 base, leaving 13 bases between the germline ends. The whole variable domain, filled in from reference TRBV11-2 and TRBJ1-1, reads EAGVAQSPRYKIIEKRQSVAFWCNPISGHATLYWYQQILGQGPKLLIQFQNNGVVDDSQLPKDRFSAERLKGVDSTLKIQPAKLEDSAVYLCASSSIGRSNTEAFFGQGTRLTVV.

The chain combines TRBV7-9 with TRBJ2-3, with a weak D call TRBD1 (6 bases). This CDR3 region has 14 residues. CDR1 is SEHNR, CDR2 FQNEAQ, per germline (reference sequence). The V gene lost 4 bases and the J gene lost 2 bases, with 10 bases spanning the gap. The CDR3 coding sequence is TGTGCCAGCAGCTACAACAGGGCCACAGATACGCAGTATTTT. The encoded protein is CASSYNRATDTQYF. The whole variable domain, filled in from reference TRBV7-9 and TRBJ2-3, reads DTGVSQNPRHKITKRGQNVTFRCDPISEHNRLYWYRQTLGQGPEFLTYFQNEAQLEKSRLLSDRFSAERPKGSFSTLEIQRTEQGDSAMYLCASSYNRATDTQYFGPGTRLTVL.

V usage is TRBV25-1 and J usage is TRBJ1-4, with unresolved D. Deletions cut 0 bases from V and 0 bases from J, with 8 bases between. This CDR3 spans 16 amino acids. The germline gives CDR1 MGHDK, CDR2 SYGVNS. Here the CDR3 DNA reads TGTGCCAGCAGTGAATATCGTTATGCAACTAATGAAAAACTGTTTTTT. Its translation is CASSEYRYATNEKLFF.

A few counts support this clone. The rearrangement links TRBV18 to TRBJ2-7, with 9 bases matching TRBD2. This CDR3 comprises 16 residues. In germline, CDR1 is KGHSH, CDR2 LQKENI. Germline trimming cut 1 base from V and 0 bases from J; bases unmatched to any gene: 4. CDR3 DNA: TGTGCCAGCTCACCACGCGTGACTAGCGGCTCCTACGAGCAGTACTTC. Translating it yields CASSPRVTSGSYEQYF.

This chain connects TRBV6-6 to TRBJ1-2; the match to TRBD1 covers 10 bases. The trim removed 7 bases at V and 4 bases at J, leaving 3 bases unmatched. Germline V gene lookup returns CDR1 MNHNY and CDR2 SVGAGI (reference sequence). CDR3 length equals 13 residues. CDR3 region: CASMTGGVYGYTF. CDR3 sequence (DNA): TGTGCCAGCATGACAGGGGGCGTCTATGGCTACACCTTC.

This chain joins TRBV4-3 and TRBJ1-3; possibly TRBD1 for D (6 bases). The CDR3 consists of 14 residues. V was cut by 4 bases and J by 2 bases, with 9 bases left in between. Looked up from germline, CDR1 is LGHNA and CDR2 is YSLEER. This chain's CDR3 is CASSPDSPGNTIYF. CDR3 DNA: TGCGCCAGCAGCCCGGACAGCCCTGGAAACACCATATATTTT.

The chain links TRBV9 to TRBJ2-3, with D perhaps TRBD2 (6 bases). Germline loops: CDR1 SGDLS, CDR2 YYNGEE. The CDR3 is made up of 12 amino acids. V gave up 1 base and J gave up 9 bases, with 9 bases separating them. CDR3 nucleotide sequence: TGTGCCAGCAGCGTAATGGGAGGAACGCAGTATTTT. The encoded protein is CASSVMGGTQYF.

The genes are TRBV5-1 and TRBJ2-3; 10 nucleotides match TRBD2. CDR1 is SGHRS, CDR2 YFSETQ, per germline. V was clipped by 5 bases and J by 4 bases; unmatched bases: 7. This CDR3 is 15 amino acids long. Here the CDR3 DNA reads TGCGCCAGCAGTACCGGGACTAGCGTTGCAGATACGCAGTATTTT. Encoded protein: CASSTGTSVADTQYF. The entire variable domain, with the rest obtained from reference TRBV5-1 and TRBJ2-3, is as follows: KAGVTQTPRYLIKTRGQQVTLSCSPISGHRSVSWYQQTPGQGLQFLFEYFSETQRNKGNFPGRFSGRQFSNSRSEMNVSTLELGDSALYLCASSTGTSVADTQYFGPGTRLTVL.

The DNA of the CDR3 is TGTGCCAGCAGTAATAGACAGGGGAGGAGCGAAAAACTGTTTTTT. It encodes CASSNRQGRSEKLFF. V gene TRBV27 combines with J gene TRBJ1-4, with 8 bases matching TRBD1. Looked up from germline, CDR1 is MNHEY and CDR2 is SMNVEV (reference sequence). The CDR3 has 15 amino acids. The ends lost 5 bases at V and 8 bases at J; junction bases unmatched: 10.

This clone has only a few counts. The chain carries TRBV20-1 and TRBJ2-1; D gene ambiguous. The CDR3 runs to 11 residues. The ends were cut back, 0 bases at V and 7 bases at J, with 4 bases in the middle. CDR1 is DFQATT, CDR2 SNEGSKA, per germline (reference sequence). CDR3 bases: TGCAGTGCTAGAGATGGAAATGAGCAGTTCTTC. It is translated as CSARDGNEQFF.

This chain links TRBV6-6 with TRBJ1-2; 8 nucleotides agree with TRBD1. V shed 6 bases and J 8 bases; nucleotides not matched to a gene: 8. The germline gives CDR1 MNHNY, CDR2 SVGAGI (reference sequence). This CDR3 comprises 13 residues. The CDR3 here is CASRPTGVDGYTF. Written as DNA, the CDR3 is TGTGCCAGCAGACCGACAGGGGTCGACGGCTACACCTTC.

The chain combines TRBV20-1 with TRBJ2-7; D gene unclear. Germline CDR1 and CDR2: DFQATT and SNEGSKA (reference sequence). This CDR3 region has 11 residues. The V end was cut by 2 bases, the J end by 3 bases, with 5 bases between. CDR3 residues: CSARSDYEQYF. The CDR3 DNA reads TGCAGTGCTAGATCAGACTACGAGCAGTACTTC.

The chain carries TRBV7-6 and TRBJ2-1; 14 bases align to TRBD2. Germline values: CDR1 SGHVS, CDR2 FNYEAQ. The CDR3 covers 16 residues. The V gene end was trimmed by 4 bases and the J gene end by 7 bases; junction bases not matched to a gene: 6. The CDR3 region is CASSSLGLAGGNEQFF. The CDR3 nucleotides read TGTGCCAGCAGCTCCCTAGGACTAGCGGGAGGAAATGAGCAGTTCTTC.

The CDR3, as DNA: TGTGCCAGCAGTGAGCAGGGAGCGGCCGAGGGGGCTGAAGCTTTCTTT. Its translation: CASSEQGAAEGAEAFF. This sequence joins TRBV2 and TRBJ1-1; D may be TRBD1 (6 bases). Trimming shortened V by 3 bases and J by 6 bases, and 20 bases separated the two germline ends. The CDR3 has 16 amino acids. Per the germline V gene, CDR1 is SNHLY and CDR2 is FYNNEI.